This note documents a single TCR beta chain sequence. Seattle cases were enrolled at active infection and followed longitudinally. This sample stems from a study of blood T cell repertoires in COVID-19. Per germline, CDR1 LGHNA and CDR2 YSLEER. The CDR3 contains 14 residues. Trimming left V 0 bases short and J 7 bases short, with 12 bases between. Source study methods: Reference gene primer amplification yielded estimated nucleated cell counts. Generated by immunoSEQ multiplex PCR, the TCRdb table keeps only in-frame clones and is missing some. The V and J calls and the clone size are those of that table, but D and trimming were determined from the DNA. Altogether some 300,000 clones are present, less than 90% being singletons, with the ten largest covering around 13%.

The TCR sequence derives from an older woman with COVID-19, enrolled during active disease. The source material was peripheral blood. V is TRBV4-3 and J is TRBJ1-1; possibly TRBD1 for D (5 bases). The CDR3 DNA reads TGCGCCAGCAGCCAAGATAGCCGGGGGGGTGAAGCTTTCTTT. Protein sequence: CASSQDSRGGEAFF.